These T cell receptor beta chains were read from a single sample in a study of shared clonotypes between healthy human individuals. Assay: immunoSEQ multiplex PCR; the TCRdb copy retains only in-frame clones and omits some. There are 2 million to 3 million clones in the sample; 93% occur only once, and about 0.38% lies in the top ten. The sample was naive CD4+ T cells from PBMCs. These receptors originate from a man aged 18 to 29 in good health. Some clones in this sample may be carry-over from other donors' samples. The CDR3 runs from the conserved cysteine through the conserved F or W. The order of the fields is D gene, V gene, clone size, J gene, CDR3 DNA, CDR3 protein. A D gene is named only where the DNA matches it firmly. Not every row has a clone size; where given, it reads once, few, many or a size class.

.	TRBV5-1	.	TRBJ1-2	TGCGCCAGCAGGGAACAGGGCCCCTTACCTGGCTACACCTTC	CASREQGPLPGYTF
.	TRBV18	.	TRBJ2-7	TGTGCCAGCTCACAGGGGAGACGAAACTACGAGCAGTACTTC	CASSQGRRNYEQYF
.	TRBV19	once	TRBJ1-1	TGTGCCAGTAGTATGACACTATTTGAGACCGCTGAAGCTTTCTTT	CASSMTLFETAEAFF
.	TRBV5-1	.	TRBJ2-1	TGCGCCAGCAGCTTGGACGCGGTCTCCTACAATGAGCAGTTCTTC	CASSLDAVSYNEQFF
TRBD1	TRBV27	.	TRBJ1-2	TGTGCCAGCAGTTTTCACGACAGGGGGGTCTATGGCTACACCTTC	CASSFHDRGVYGYTF
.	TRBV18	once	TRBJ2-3	TGTGCCAGCTCACCATTCGACAGCACAGATACGCAGTATTTT	CASSPFDSTDTQYF
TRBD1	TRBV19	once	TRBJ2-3	TGTGCCAGTACCAGGACAGGGGCTACAGATACGCAGTATTTT	CASTRTGATDTQYF
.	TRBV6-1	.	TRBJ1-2	TGTGCCAGCAGTGAACCCGTCAGGGATAACTATGGCTACACCTTC	CASSEPVRDNYGYTF
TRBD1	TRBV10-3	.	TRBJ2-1	TGTGCCATCAGTGGGCAGGGGGTTAATGAGCAGTTCTTC	CAISGQGVNEQFF
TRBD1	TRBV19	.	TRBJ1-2	TGTGCCAGTACCCACCGGGACAGAGCCGGTTATACCTTC	CASTHRDRAGYTF
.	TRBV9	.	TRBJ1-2	TGTGCCAGCAGCCCGCGGGGGCGACAGAACTATGGCTACACCTTC	CASSPRGRQNYGYTF
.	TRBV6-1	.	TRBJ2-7	TGTGCCACGGGGGCAGACCTTCCTTCACCCTACGAGCAGTACTTC	CATGADLPSPYEQYF
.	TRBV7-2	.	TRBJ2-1	TGTGCCAGCAGCTCCGACAGGCACAATGAGCAGTTCTTC	CASSSDRHNEQFF
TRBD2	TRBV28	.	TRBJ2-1	TGTGCCAGCAATGGACTAGCCCCCAATGAGCAGTTCTTC	CASNGLAPNEQFF
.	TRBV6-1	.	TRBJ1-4	TGTGCCAGCAGTGCTAATAATGAAAAACTGTTTTTT	CASSANNEKLFF
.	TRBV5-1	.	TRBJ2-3	TGCGCCAGCAGCTTGCCTGGCCCCACAGATACGCAGTATTTT	CASSLPGPTDTQYF
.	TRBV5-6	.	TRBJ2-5	TGTGCCAGCAGCTTGGGTGACAGGCCGGGGGAGACCCAGTACTTC	CASSLGDRPGETQYF
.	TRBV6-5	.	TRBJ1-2	TGTGCCAGCAGTTACTCGGGGGGGGCAGTTCCCTATGGCTACACCTTC	CASSYSGGAVPYGYTF
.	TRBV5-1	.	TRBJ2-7	TGCGCCAGCAGTCATAGTTTGGGGACCTACGAGCAGTACTTC	CASSHSLGTYEQYF
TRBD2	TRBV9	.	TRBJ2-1	TGTGCCAGCAGCGCGGGACTAGCGGGAAGCAATGAGCAGTTCTTC	CASSAGLAGSNEQFF
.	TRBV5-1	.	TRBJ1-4	TGCGCCAGCAGCTTGTTAGGTGGTTCTAATGAAAAACTGTTTTTT	CASSLLGGSNEKLFF
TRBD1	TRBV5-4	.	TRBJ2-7	TGTGCCAGCAGCTTGAGGGACAGGAGGGACCAGTACTTC	CASSLRDRRDQYF
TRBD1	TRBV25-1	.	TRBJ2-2	TGTGCCAGCAGTTTAGGGGGCGCCCCAACCGGGGAGCTGTTTTTT	CASSLGGAPTGELFF
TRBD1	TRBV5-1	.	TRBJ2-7	TGCGCCAGCAGCATACAGGGGGAGCACTACGAGCAGTACTTC	CASSIQGEHYEQYF
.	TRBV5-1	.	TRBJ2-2	TGCGCCAGCAGCTTGGCCGGGAGTGTGGGCGGGGAGCTGTTTTTT	CASSLAGSVGGELFF
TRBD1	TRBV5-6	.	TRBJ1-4	TGTGCCAGCAGCCTACCCGGGACAGGGGATGAAAAACTGTTTTTT	CASSLPGTGDEKLFF
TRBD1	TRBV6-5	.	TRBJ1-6	TGTGCCAGCAGAACAGGGGGGACACCCCTCCACTTT	CASRTGGTPLHF
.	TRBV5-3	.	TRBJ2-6	TGTGCCAGAAGCTTGAGGGGTTCAAATTCTGGGGCCAACGTCCTGACTTTC	CARSLRGSNSGANVLTF
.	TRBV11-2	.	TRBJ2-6	TGTGCCAGCAGCTTCACCTCTGGGGCCAACGTCCTGACTTTC	CASSFTSGANVLTF
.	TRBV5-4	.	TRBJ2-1	TGTGCCAGCAGCTTGTCTGCAGGGAGTCATGAGCAGTTCTTC	CASSLSAGSHEQFF
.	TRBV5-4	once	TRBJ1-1	TGTGCCAGCAGCGGGGGGGCTCGGGATTTCGCTTTCTTT	CASSGGARDFAFF
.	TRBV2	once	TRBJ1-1	TGTGCCAGCAGTGAATCAACCAATCGTCCCTCCCGGACTGAAGCTTTCTTT	CASSESTNRPSRTEAFF
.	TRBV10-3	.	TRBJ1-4	TGTGCCACCCGGGCCGAAAATGAAAAACTGTTTTTT	CATRAENEKLFF
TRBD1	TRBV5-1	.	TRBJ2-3	TGCGCCAGCACGACCCGGACAGGGGGTGGGCCCGATACGCAGTATTTT	CASTTRTGGGPDTQYF
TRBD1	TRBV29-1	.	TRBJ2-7	TGCAGCGTTGAAACTCCGGGACAGGGTTACTACGAGCAGTACTTC	CSVETPGQGYYEQYF
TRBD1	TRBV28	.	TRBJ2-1	TGTGCCAGCAGTCGGTACCCGGGACAGGGGATCAATGAGCAGTTCTTC	CASSRYPGQGINEQFF
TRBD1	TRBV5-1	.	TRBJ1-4	TGCGCCAGCAGCCCAGGACAGGCCGCAACTAATGAAAAACTGTTTTTT	CASSPGQAATNEKLFF
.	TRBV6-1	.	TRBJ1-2	TGTGCCAGCACCCAGGAGGGGTCGATAGGTGGCTACACCTTC	CASTQEGSIGGYTF
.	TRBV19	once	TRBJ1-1	TGTGCCAGTAGTATAGTATTTCAGGGAGTGAACACTGAAGCTTTCTTT	CASSIVFQGVNTEAFF
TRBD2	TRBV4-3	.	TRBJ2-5	TGCGCCAGCAGCCAAACTAGCGGGAGACTTTCAGAGACCCAGTACTTC	CASSQTSGRLSETQYF